Described below is a single T cell receptor (beta chain) sequence and its context. This record belongs to a study of blood T cell repertoires in COVID-19. Libraries were prepared by immunoSEQ multiplex PCR; TCRdb keeps only in-frame clonotypes and omits some of them. The table has fewer than 450,000 clones, roughly 90% seen once. The CDR3 runs 15 residues. Germline-derived CDR1 and CDR2 are MNHEY and SVGAGI. V was pared by 4 bases and J by 9 bases, with 6 bases of the junction left unmatched. Sequencing used peripheral blood. This receptor was identified in a woman between 70 and 85 years old with COVID-19, enrolled during active disease. The gene calls are TRBV6-5 and TRBJ1-6, with 10 bases aligning to TRBD1. DNA for the CDR3: TGTGCCAGCAGTTCGGCGACAGGGGGCAGTTCACCCCTCCACTTT. Translated, it gives CASSSATGGSSPLHF.